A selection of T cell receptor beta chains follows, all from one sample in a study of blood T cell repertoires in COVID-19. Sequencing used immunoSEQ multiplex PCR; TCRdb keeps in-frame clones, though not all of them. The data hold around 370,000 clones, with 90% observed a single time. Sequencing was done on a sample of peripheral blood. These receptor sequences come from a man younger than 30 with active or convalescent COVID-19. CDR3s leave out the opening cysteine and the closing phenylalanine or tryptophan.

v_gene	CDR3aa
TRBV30	AWTVGTGRNSPLH
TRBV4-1	ASSQDEGLAGEETQY
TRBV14	ARRDRGETQY
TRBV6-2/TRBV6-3	ASSYPGQTRGAYEQY
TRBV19	ASSAPGLTHNEQF
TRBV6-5	ASSYSGGMAGEQY
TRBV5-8	ASSLVVSGANVLT
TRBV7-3	ASSRQGSDTQY
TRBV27	ASSLRGSGSSDTQY
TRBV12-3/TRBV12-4	ASSEGQGYEQY
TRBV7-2	ASSLVDRLSTDTQY
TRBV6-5	ASTAGTGEAGYT
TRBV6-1	ASSERQGSQNIQY
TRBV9	ASSVGSGFGTDTQY
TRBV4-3	ASSQQARGGNYGYT
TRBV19	ASSSGRTDSGTDTQY
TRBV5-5	ASSFVLRAQETQY
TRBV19	ASSTRLSGYT
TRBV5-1	ASHGAGDGNTIY
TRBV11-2	ASSLDLTRGQTQY
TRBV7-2	ASSFRATEAF
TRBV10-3	ATGQGSTTYEQY
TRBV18	ASSPGAYHEQY
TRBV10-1	ASPRGTGELF
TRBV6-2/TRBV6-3	ASSLLWNTGELF
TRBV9	ASSVAFGAGELF
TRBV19	ASSWASGPNNEQF
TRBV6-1	ASSKADRIKGQY
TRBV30	AWSGTGIGGYT
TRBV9	ASSAGTGSSYEQY
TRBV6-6	ASSSETGPNYGYT
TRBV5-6	ASLFLAGQSYEQY
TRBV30	AWSWGGRYGEQY
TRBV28	ASSLPTGRGEKLF
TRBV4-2	ASSQDPLSGLGVETQY
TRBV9	ASSVEGTGEDYT
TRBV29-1	SVEVSEVVYGYT
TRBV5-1	ASSPGQNYGYT
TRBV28	ASSHAYEQY
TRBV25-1	ASSVTTDTQY